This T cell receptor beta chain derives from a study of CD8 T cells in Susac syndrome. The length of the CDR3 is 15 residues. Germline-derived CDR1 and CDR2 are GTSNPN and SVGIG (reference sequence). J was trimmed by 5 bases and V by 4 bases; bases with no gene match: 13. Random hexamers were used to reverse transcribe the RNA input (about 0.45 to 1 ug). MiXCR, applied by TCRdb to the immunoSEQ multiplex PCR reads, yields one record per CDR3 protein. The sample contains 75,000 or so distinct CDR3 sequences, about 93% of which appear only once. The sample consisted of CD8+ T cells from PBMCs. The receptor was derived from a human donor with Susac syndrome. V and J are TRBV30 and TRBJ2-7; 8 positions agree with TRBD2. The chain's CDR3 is CAWNHPGGRGDEQYF. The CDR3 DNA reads TGTGCCTGGAATCACCCGGGAGGGAGGGGCGACGAGCAGTACTTC.